This T cell receptor beta chain was identified in a study of cytomegalovirus exposure and HLA in healthy donors. Study-wide points: Sequencing likely generated an artifact that appeared as a cluster of highly shared sequence variants. Earlier analysis looked at TCR beta V segments, and most were productive about 87% or about 30% of the time. Confirmation in vitro established that three CMV-associated chains were specific for CMV antigens.

Donors in the study were healthy people who gave bone marrow. The PCR contained 60 Vbeta and 13 Jbeta primers. The method was immunoSEQ multiplex PCR; TCRdb's version includes in-frame clones alone and lacks a portion of them. The specimen's table records about 90,000 clones. As concerns this clone: Its target is not known.

CDR1 and CDR2 from the germline V gene are SGHKS and YYEKEE (reference sequence). The V and J ends lost 1 base and 1 base respectively, with 12 bases between them. This CDR3 spans 16 amino acids. This chain uses TRBV5-5 with TRBJ1-5; D is unclear. The receptor comes from a woman between 25 and 40 years old in good health and CMV-seronegative. Specimen: PBMCs. The CDR3 reads CASSLHTLGSNQPQHF. CDR3 sequence (DNA): TGTGCCAGCAGCTTGCACACCCTAGGAAGCAATCAGCCCCAGCATTTT.